This T cell receptor (beta chain) emerged from a study of T cells in Graves' hyperthyroidism and ophthalmopathy. Patients counted as stable if ophthalmopathy did not develop within 18 months. Hyperthyroidism had been newly diagnosed in patients aged 18 to 65, and its duration was under 2 months. For the diagnoses, clinical symptoms, serum thyroxine and TRAb, thyroid ultrasound and orbital computed tomography were used. Whole-study results and caveats: In the blood, most expanded thyroid clonotypes above 0.001 appeared as well.

RNA transcripts yielded amplified TCR beta CDR3 regions. The TCR CDR3 was amplified in a first-round RT-PCR using the HTBI primer set. TCRdb processed the multiplex PCR reads anew with MiXCR; each CDR3 protein has one entry. This repertoire shows about 350,000 distinct CDR3 sequences, 11% to 15% found once; its top ten account for roughly 25%. A few counts support this clonotype. Its specificity is unknown. V was shortened by 0 bases and J by 1 base, with 17 bases between the two germline ends. Germline values: CDR1 SGHRS, CDR2 YFSETQ. CDR3 length: 17 amino acids. The V gene is TRBV5-1, the J gene TRBJ2-7; the D is unclear. This TCR derives from a woman between 25 and 40 years old with Graves' hyperthyroidism. The material sequenced was blood. The CDR3 reads CASSLAGFSVKSYEQYF. The CDR3 DNA is TGCGCCAGCAGCTTGGCGGGTTTCTCGGTCAAATCCTACGAGCAGTACTTC. Full variable domain (remainder filled in from reference TRBV5-1 and TRBJ2-7): KAGVTQTPRYLIKTRGQQVTLSCSPISGHRSVSWYQQTPGQGLQFLFEYFSETQRNKGNFPGRFSGRQFSNSRSEMNVSTLELGDSALYLCASSLAGFSVKSYEQYFGPGTRLTVT.